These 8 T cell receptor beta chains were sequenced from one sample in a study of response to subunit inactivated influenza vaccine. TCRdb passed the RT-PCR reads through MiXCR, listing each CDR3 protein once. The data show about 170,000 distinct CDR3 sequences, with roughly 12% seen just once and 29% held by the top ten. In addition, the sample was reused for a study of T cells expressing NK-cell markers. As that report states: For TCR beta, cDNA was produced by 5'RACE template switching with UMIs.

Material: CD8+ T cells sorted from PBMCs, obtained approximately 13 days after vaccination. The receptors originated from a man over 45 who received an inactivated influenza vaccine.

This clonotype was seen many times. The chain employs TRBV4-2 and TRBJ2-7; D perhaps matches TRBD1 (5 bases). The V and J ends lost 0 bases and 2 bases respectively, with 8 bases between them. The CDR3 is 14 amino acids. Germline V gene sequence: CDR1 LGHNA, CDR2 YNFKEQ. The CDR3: CASSQDIGAYEQYF. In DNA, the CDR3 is TGTGCCAGCAGCCAAGATATAGGGGCCTACGAGCAGTACTTC.

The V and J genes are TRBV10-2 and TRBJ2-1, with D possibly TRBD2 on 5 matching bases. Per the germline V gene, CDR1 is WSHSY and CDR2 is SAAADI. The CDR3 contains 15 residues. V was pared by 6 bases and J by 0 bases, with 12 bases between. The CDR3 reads CASRGGGSSYNEQFF. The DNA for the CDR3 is TGCGCCAGCAGGGGCGGTGGGAGCTCCTACAATGAGCAGTTCTTC.

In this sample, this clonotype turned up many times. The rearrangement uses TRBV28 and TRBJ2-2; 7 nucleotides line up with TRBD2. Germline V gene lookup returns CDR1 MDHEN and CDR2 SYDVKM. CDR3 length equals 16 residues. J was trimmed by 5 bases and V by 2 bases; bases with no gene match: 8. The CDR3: CASSLRPGRDTGELFF. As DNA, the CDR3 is TGTGCCAGCAGTTTACGGCCGGGGAGGGATACCGGGGAGCTGTTTTTT. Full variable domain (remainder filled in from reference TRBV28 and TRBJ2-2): DVKVTQSSRYLVKRTGEKVFLECVQDMDHENMFWYRQDPGLGLRLIYFSYDVKMKEKGDIPEGYSVSREKKERFSLILESASTNQTSMYLCASSLRPGRDTGELFFGEGSRLTVL.

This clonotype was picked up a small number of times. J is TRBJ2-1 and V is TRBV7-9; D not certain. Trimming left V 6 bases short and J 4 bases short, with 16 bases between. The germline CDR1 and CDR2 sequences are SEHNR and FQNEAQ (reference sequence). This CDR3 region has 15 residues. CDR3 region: CASSSPERGYNEQFF. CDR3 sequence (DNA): TGTGCCAGCAGTTCCCCCGAGCGCGGTTACAATGAGCAGTTCTTC.

In DNA form, the CDR3 reads TGTGCCTGGAGTGGTAGGGTGCTCCTCTTTGAGCAGTTCTTC. Its protein is CAWSGRVLLFEQFF. The V gene is TRBV30, the J gene TRBJ2-1; D is undetermined. CDR1 is GTSNPN, CDR2 SVGIG, per germline (reference sequence). This CDR3 spans 14 amino acids. V shed 1 base and J shed 9 bases, with 16 bases lying between them.

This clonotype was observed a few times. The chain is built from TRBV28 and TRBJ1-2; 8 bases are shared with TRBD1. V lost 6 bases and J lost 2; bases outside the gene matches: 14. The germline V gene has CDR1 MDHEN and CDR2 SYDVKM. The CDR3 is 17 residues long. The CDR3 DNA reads TGTGCCAGCAGCCCATGGATGGACAGGGAGGGCAACTATGGCTACACCTTC. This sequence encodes CASSPWMDREGNYGYTF.

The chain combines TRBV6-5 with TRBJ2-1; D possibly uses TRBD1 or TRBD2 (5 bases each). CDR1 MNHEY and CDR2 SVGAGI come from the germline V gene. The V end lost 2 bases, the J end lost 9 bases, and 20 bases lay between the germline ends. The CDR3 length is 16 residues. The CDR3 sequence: CASSYGPLTHGAEQFF. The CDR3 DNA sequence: TGTGCCAGCAGTTACGGCCCCCTTACGCACGGGGCTGAGCAGTTCTTC.

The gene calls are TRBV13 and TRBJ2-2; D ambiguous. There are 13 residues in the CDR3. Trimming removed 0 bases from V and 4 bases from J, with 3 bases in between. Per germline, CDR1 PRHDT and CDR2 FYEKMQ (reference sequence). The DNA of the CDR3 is TGTGCCAGCAGCTTAGGGATCACCGGGGAGCTGTTTTTT. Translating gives CASSLGITGELFF.